The 26 T cell receptor beta chains below were found in one sample sequenced in a study of shared clonotypes between healthy human individuals. Data came from immunoSEQ multiplex PCR; TCRdb stores just in-frame clones and leaves some out. The sample includes approximately 700,000 clones, 60% to 75% seen only once; the top ten take around 2%. Sequences were obtained from memory CD4+ T cells sorted from blood. The subset denotes: CD45RA-negative fraction. The receptors derive from a woman in her 30s in good health.

This clone was recorded only once. The same CDR3 arises from other DNA sequences in this sample as well. This chain uses TRBV20-1 with TRBJ2-7; no clear D gene. The length of the CDR3 is 11 residues. V lost 3 bases and J lost 1, with 4 bases in between. From germline, CDR1 is DFQATT and CDR2 SNEGSKA (reference sequence). The CDR3 here is CSARLSYEQYF. CDR3 sequence (DNA): TGCAGTGCTAGGTTGTCCTACGAGCAGTACTTC.

The table lists this clone with many counts. Distinct nucleotide sequences in the sample also encode this CDR3. V and J are TRBV7-3 and TRBJ1-1, with D perhaps matching TRBD1 (6 bases). V was trimmed by 4 bases and J by 3 bases, leaving 9 bases between them. The CDR3 extends over 13 amino acids. Looked up from germline, CDR1 is SGHTA and CDR2 is FQGTGA. CDR3 sequence (DNA): TGTGCCAGCAGCTCACAGGGAGACACTGAAGCTTTCTTT. It is translated as CASSSQGDTEAFF. The entire variable domain, with the rest obtained from reference TRBV7-3 and TRBJ1-1, is as follows: GAGVSQTPSNKVTEKGKYVELRCDPISGHTALYWYRQSLGQGPEFLIYFQGTGAADDSGLPNDRFFAVRPEGSVSTLKIQRTERGDSAVYLCASSSQGDTEAFFGQGTRLTVV.

This clone showed up just a few times. CDR3: CASRRDAETDTQYF. CDR3 DNA sequence: TGTGCCAGCCGGCGGGACGCCGAAACAGATACGCAGTATTTT. The chain recombines TRBV14 with TRBJ2-3; D might be TRBD2 (6 bases). CDR1 and CDR2 from the germline V gene are SGHDN and FVKESK. This CDR3 has 14 amino acids. V was pared by 8 bases and J by 3 bases, with 15 bases between.

V and J are TRBV5-1 and TRBJ2-7; a weak D match, TRBD1 (6 bases). The germline V and J ends were trimmed by 4 bases and 2 bases, with 19 bases remaining between them. This CDR3 is built from 16 residues. Germline values: CDR1 SGHRS, CDR2 YFSETQ. CDR3 sequence: CASSRAGAGTTYEQYF. The CDR3 DNA sequence: TGCGCCAGCAGCAGGGCGGGCGCCGGGACAACCTACGAGCAGTACTTC. The full variable domain, its missing parts supplied by reference TRBV5-1 and TRBJ2-7, is KAGVTQTPRYLIKTRGQQVTLSCSPISGHRSVSWYQQTPGQGLQFLFEYFSETQRNKGNFPGRFSGRQFSNSRSEMNVSTLELGDSALYLCASSRAGAGTTYEQYFGPGTRLTVT.

A remark on this clone: Being one base from a much bigger clone, this may be a read error. The rearrangement links TRBV4-2 to TRBJ1-1; D unclear. The CDR3 consists of 14 residues. Trimming took 4 bases from V and 3 from J, leaving 12 bases between them. The germline gives CDR1 LGHNA, CDR2 YNFKEQ. In DNA form, the CDR3 reads TGTGCCAGCAGCCCCCGCTGGAGAGACACTGAAGCTTTCTTT. It is translated as CASSPRWRDTEAFF.

This chain uses TRBV28 with TRBJ2-1, with 10 nucleotides matching TRBD1. CDR3 length: 18 residues. CDR1 MDHEN and CDR2 SYDVKM come from the germline V gene. The V gene end was trimmed by 5 bases and the J gene end by 4 bases; junction bases not matched to a gene: 14. CDR3 region: CASSHSIGGGQGYNEQFF. As DNA, the CDR3 is TGTGCCAGCAGTCACTCTATCGGAGGGGGACAGGGGTACAATGAGCAGTTCTTC.

V usage is TRBV14 and J usage is TRBJ1-3; TRBD1 is a possible D gene (5 bases). This CDR3 contains 15 residues. CDR1 and CDR2 (germline): SGHDN, FVKESK. The V and J ends lost 5 bases and 0 bases respectively, with 11 bases between them. The CDR3: CASSVAGHSGNTIYF. The CDR3 nucleotides read TGTGCCAGCAGCGTAGCAGGGCACTCTGGAAACACCATATATTTT.

The chain combines TRBV19 with TRBJ1-5; D is uncertain. CDR3 size: 15 residues. Trimming shortened V by 3 bases and J by 0 bases, and 9 bases separated the two germline ends. CDR1 and CDR2 (germline): LNHDA, SQIVND (reference sequence). In DNA form, the CDR3 reads TGTGCCAGTAGTATCCGGGCCTATAGCAATCAGCCCCAGCATTTT. It is translated as CASSIRAYSNQPQHF.

The rearrangement joins TRBV11-3 to TRBJ2-7; D perhaps matches TRBD2 (5 bases). The CDR3 runs to 13 residues. V was pared by 8 bases and J by 4 bases, with 15 bases between. Germline assignment: CDR1 SGHNT and CDR2 YENEEA. This CDR3 reads CASRLPSRYEQYF. CDR3 bases: TGTGCCAGCCGCCTACCTAGCCGATACGAGCAGTACTTC.

The chain links TRBV19 to TRBJ1-5; D is uncertain. The CDR3 consists of 13 residues. V dropped 5 bases and J dropped 6 bases, with 11 bases sitting between them. Germline-derived CDR1 and CDR2 are LNHDA and SQIVND (reference sequence). CDR3 loop: CASSSSVFQPQHF. The DNA for the CDR3 is TGTGCCAGTAGTTCGTCAGTTTTTCAGCCCCAGCATTTT. The variable domain in full, with the rest retrieved from reference TRBV19 and TRBJ1-5, is DGGITQSPKYLFRKEGQNVTLSCEQNLNHDAMYWYRQDPGQGLRLIYYSQIVNDFQKGDIAEGYSVSREKKESFPLTVTSAQKNPTAFYLCASSSSVFQPQHFGDGTRLSIL.

The J gene is TRBJ2-7, the V gene TRBV5-1; tentative D call: TRBD1 (6 bases). The CDR3 is made up of 16 amino acids. The V gene's germline CDR1 is SGHRS and CDR2 YFSETQ. The germline V and J ends were trimmed by 5 bases and 0 bases, with 18 bases remaining between them. The CDR3 here is CASRQDGTKISYEQYF. Here the CDR3 DNA reads TGCGCCAGCAGGCAAGACGGGACAAAAATCTCCTACGAGCAGTACTTC.

This chain uses TRBV28 with TRBJ2-1, with TRBD2 identical over 7 bases. The CDR3 runs 15 residues. V lost 2 bases and J lost 12; bases outside the gene matches: 13. Germline V gene sequence: CDR1 MDHEN, CDR2 SYDVKM. The CDR3 protein is CASSLGGSSGPRQFF. The CDR3 DNA reads TGTGCCAGCAGTTTAGGGGGTTCTAGCGGCCCCCGGCAGTTCTTC. Variable domain in full (rest from reference TRBV28 and TRBJ2-1): DVKVTQSSRYLVKRTGEKVFLECVQDMDHENMFWYRQDPGLGLRLIYFSYDVKMKEKGDIPEGYSVSREKKERFSLILESASTNQTSMYLCASSLGGSSGPRQFFGPGTRLTVL.

V is TRBV7-9 and J is TRBJ2-2; 11 bases are a match to TRBD2. V lost 5 bases and J lost 0; bases outside the gene matches: 2. There are 16 residues in the CDR3. Looked up from germline, CDR1 is SEHNR and CDR2 is FQNEAQ (reference sequence). CDR3 sequence reads: CASSLTSGTNTGELFF. The CDR3 DNA sequence: TGTGCCAGCAGCCTGACTAGCGGGACGAACACCGGGGAGCTGTTTTTT.

The rearrangement joins TRBV15 to TRBJ2-7; TRBD2 might be the D (6 bases). The germline V gene encodes CDR1 LNHNV and CDR2 YYDKDF (reference sequence). CDR3 length: 15 residues. V was trimmed by 4 bases and J by 0 bases, leaving 13 bases between them. The CDR3 DNA reads as TGTGCCACCAGCAAAGGACTATCCGACTCCTACGAGCAGTACTTC. Translating it yields CATSKGLSDSYEQYF.

The genes are TRBV19 and TRBJ1-2, with 8 bases aligning to TRBD1. The germline V gene encodes CDR1 LNHDA and CDR2 SQIVND (reference sequence). The CDR3 spans 15 residues. V lost 7 bases to trimming and J lost 7 bases; unmatched junction nucleotides: 14. As DNA, the CDR3 is TGTGCCAGTACGGAGAACCGGGACAGGTGGCGTGGCTACACCTTC. It yields the protein CASTENRDRWRGYTF.

The chain carries TRBV6-6 and TRBJ2-2; tentatively, D is TRBD1 (6 bases). V dropped 5 bases and J dropped 1 base, with 8 bases sitting between them. Germline CDR1 and CDR2: MNHNY and SVGAGI (reference sequence). The CDR3 sequence is 14 residues long. CDR3 sequence (DNA): TGTGCCAGCAGTGCGGACAGGAACACCGGGGAGCTGTTTTTT. Amino acids: CASSADRNTGELFF.

The chain carries TRBV28 and TRBJ2-2, with TRBD2 matching 10 bases. There are 18 residues in the CDR3. Germline assignment: CDR1 MDHEN and CDR2 SYDVKM. The ends lost 1 base at V and 5 bases at J; junction bases unmatched: 10. CDR3 sequence reads: CASSLFGRGLADTGELFF. CDR3 in DNA: TGTGCCAGCAGTTTATTTGGTAGAGGACTAGCGGATACCGGGGAGCTGTTTTTT.

With regard to this clone: This CDR3 is also generated by other DNA sequences in the sample. This chain joins TRBV5-1 and TRBJ1-1; possibly TRBD1 for D (5 bases). V lost 4 bases and J 3 bases, leaving 13 bases between the germline ends. Germline V gene sequence: CDR1 SGHRS, CDR2 YFSETQ. The CDR3 is 14 residues long. The CDR3 protein is CASSPQGADTEAFF. CDR3 nucleotide sequence: TGCGCCAGCAGCCCCCAGGGCGCGGACACTGAAGCTTTCTTT.

The rearrangement uses TRBV6-1 and TRBJ2-2; 11 bases agree with TRBD2. Unmatched junction bases numbered 11, after V lost 3 bases and J lost 5 bases. CDR1 and CDR2 from the germline V gene are MNHNS and SASEGT. The CDR3 extends over 18 amino acids. CDR3 nucleotides: TGTGCCAGCAGTGAGAGGCTAGCGGGAGGCCCGTGGACCGGGGAGCTGTTTTTT. This gives the protein CASSERLAGGPWTGELFF.

V gene TRBV6-5 combines with J gene TRBJ2-1; 8 positions match TRBD2. V lost 6 bases to trimming and J lost 14 bases; unmatched junction nucleotides: 15. CDR1 and CDR2 (germline): MNHEY, SVGAGI. The CDR3 covers 14 residues. The CDR3 protein is CASRGTREVWTEFF. CDR3 nucleotides: TGTGCCAGCAGGGGGACTAGAGAGGTTTGGACCGAGTTCTTC.

This clone was seen a few times. The chain links TRBV5-1 to TRBJ2-1; 8 nucleotides line up with TRBD2. Per germline, CDR1 SGHRS and CDR2 YFSETQ. The CDR3 has 15 amino acids. Losses at the gene ends were 0 bases for V and 7 bases for J; bases not matched to a gene: 6. CDR3 coding DNA: TGCGCCAGCAGCTTGGCCCCGGGAGGGGAGAATGAGCAGTTCTTC. The encoded protein is CASSLAPGGENEQFF.

This chain joins TRBV2 and TRBJ2-3; D is perhaps TRBD1 or TRBD2 (5 bases each). Germline lookup yields CDR1 SNHLY and CDR2 FYNNEI. Trimming stripped 6 bases from V and 2 bases from J, with 15 bases between. This CDR3 is built from 15 residues. The CDR3 is CASSRDRGFTDTQYF. In DNA, the CDR3 is TGTGCCAGCAGCCGGGACCGGGGATTCACAGATACGCAGTATTTT.

V gene TRBV4-1 combines with J gene TRBJ1-2; unclear D gene. V lost 4 bases and J 5 bases, leaving 20 bases between the germline ends. The CDR3 is 16 amino acids. The germline gives CDR1 MGHRA, CDR2 YSYEKL. The CDR3 sequence: CASSLGVGRREYGYTF. CDR3 bases: TGCGCCAGCAGCCTCGGTGTAGGACGGAGAGAGTATGGCTACACCTTC.

The V gene is TRBV11-2, the J gene TRBJ1-1; 8 nucleotides match TRBD1. CDR3 length: 15 residues. Germline V gene lookup returns CDR1 SGHAT and CDR2 FQNNGV. V lost 5 bases, J lost 0 bases, and 5 bases stayed unmatched. The CDR3 protein is CASSVKTGVNTEAFF. The CDR3 nucleotides are TGTGCCAGCAGCGTAAAGACAGGGGTGAACACTGAAGCTTTCTTT.

The rearrangement joins TRBV28 to TRBJ2-7; TRBD2 matches at 8 bases. Germline lookup yields CDR1 MDHEN and CDR2 SYDVKM. The CDR3 extends over 14 amino acids. V was clipped by 4 bases and J by 0 bases; unmatched bases: 2. CDR3 region: CASSSGTSSYEQYF. Here the CDR3 DNA reads TGTGCCAGCAGTTCCGGGACTAGCTCCTACGAGCAGTACTTC.

The CDR3 sequence: CASSSRTVGETQYF. The CDR3 DNA follows: TGCGCCAGCAGCTCCAGGACCGTGGGAGAGACCCAGTACTTC. The V and J genes are TRBV5-1 and TRBJ2-5; D remains ambiguous. V lost 3 bases to trimming and J lost 4 bases, with 13 bases between them. The CDR3 length is 14 residues. Per germline, CDR1 SGHRS and CDR2 YFSETQ.